This TCR beta chain originates from a study of cytotoxic CD8 clonotypes in ibrutinib-treated CLL. For the study at large: Recorded responses included 24 partial and 2 complete; following median roughly 70 months, approximately 15 stayed remitted and 12 progressed.

There are 13 residues in the CDR3. In germline, CDR1 is SQVTM, CDR2 ANQGSEA. V lost 7 bases and J lost 3, with 15 bases in between. Regarding the study as a whole: With treatment, public clonotypes, which were uncommon, either contracted or remained stable. Clonality (at baseline) was higher than in age-matched healthy donors and tracked circulating CD8+ T-cell counts. Whereas clonality rose at ibrutinib response, it declined toward baseline at progression.

Some clones are missing from TCRdb's copy, which holds only in-frame ones; the method was immunoSEQ multiplex PCR. The repertoire has roughly 130,000 clones, around three quarters of them found once; the top ten carry 9.5% to 15%. The count of this clone is one. Its antigen is not known. V and J are TRBV29-1 and TRBJ1-1, with a tentative D call TRBD1 (6 bases). The source of this sequence is a human donor with chronic lymphocytic leukemia. This sample comprised PBMCs, obtained after 12 months of ibrutinib treatment. The CDR3 is CSANDRSYTEAFF. As DNA, the CDR3 is TGCAGCGCCAATGACAGGTCCTACACTGAAGCTTTCTTT.